This T cell receptor beta chain was profiled in a study (dated by TCRdb to the mid-2010s). Notes on the research overall: The study set out to test whether tumor-infiltrating Tregs in breast cancer get recruited from blood Tregs or are instead converted in situ from other CD4+ T cell subsets. The study at large found these results: The greatest overlap of tumor-infiltrating Treg TCR alpha and beta sequences was with tumor naive CD4+ T cells, followed next by blood naive CD4+ T cells. The TCR gene usage of tumor memory CD4+ T cells clustered together with blood and lymph node memory CD4+ cells and with lymph node naive CD4+ cells. The larger-cohort validation was restricted to a single TCR beta V-J rearrangement rather than whole repertoires.

Amplification of full-length TCR variable regions was done by 5' RACE PCR using constant-region reverse primers, and this step was followed by semi-nested PCR with Nested Universal Primer A. Using the ReliaPrep RNA Cell Miniprep System, total RNA was extracted, and the SMARTer RACE 5'/3' Kit was then used to reverse transcribe the RNA into 5'RACE-ready cDNA. An Illumina MiSeq was used to sequence the full-length TCR alpha and beta libraries, which had been barcoded with multiplex adaptors. The authors' pipeline ran thus. Sequencing data were pooled across the five patients for each of nine subset-tissue groups and compared by unsupervised clustering of TCR gene usage. The Morisita-Horn index was used to calculate repertoire similarity, with shared sequences weighted according to their contribution to each repertoire. The public reads were run again by TCRdb, first through fastp at Q25 and then through MiXCR, and only productive beta chains were kept. Each CDR3 protein appears once, grouped with its most common genes and DNA. TCRdb, not the authors, supplied the V and J calls. Recorded for this sample are several thousand distinct CDR3 sequences; 35% to 45% of them occurred a single time. The ten largest account for around 7% of the sample.

The CDR3 adds up to 15 amino acids, both ends counted. The read is trimmed to its CDR3 DNA, 45 bases read in frame from base 1. Clipping removes 1 base from V and 6 bases from J, with 6 as the unmatched junction base count. The germline V gene gives CDR1 as SGHDN and CDR2 as FVKESK. Memory CD4+ T cells were isolated as CD4+CD45RO+CD25- cells. Tregs, naive and memory CD4+ T cells from tumor, blood and ipsilateral draining lymph nodes of 4 or 5 breast cancer patients underwent full-length TCR alpha and beta sequencing. Tumor tissue, along with lymph nodes from ipsilateral axillary dissection, was perfused with PBS, minced, and then digested using collagenase I and hyaluronidase. Sorted cell populations were confirmed by FACS to exceed 90% purity. This clonotype was seen only once. The clone's antigen remains unknown. The CDR3 does not close with the conserved phenylalanine or tryptophan, likely indicating a read error.

The sequence is built from TRBV14 and TRBJ2-3; 8 bases in the junction line up with TRBD1. The TCR originated in a female donor with breast cancer. Sequencing was done on a sample of tumor-infiltrating memory CD4+ T cells sorted from the breast tumor. The sample's cell subset or site label is to be understood as: memory CD4+ T cells, CD4+CD45RO+CD25-. The CDR3 protein is CASSQGQGSADTQYL. The DNA sequence reads TGTGCCAGCAGCCAAGGACAGGGGTCTGCCGATACGCAGTATCTT.